This TCR beta chain was recovered during a study of response to subunit inactivated influenza vaccine. Study results and caveats: New T cells are recruited in small numbers by each seasonal influenza vaccination, according to the authors' suggestion.

TCRdb re-analysed the RT-PCR reads in MiXCR, keeping a single row per CDR3 protein. The table lists fewer than 700,000 distinct CDR3 sequences, around 13% of them singletons, with 13% in the top ten. This clonotype was seen more than once but under ten times. Antigen: not known. This clonotype originated in a man in his fifties who received an inactivated influenza vaccine. The sequenced sample was PBMCs from blood, obtained about 40 days after vaccination.

The DNA of the CDR3 is TGTGCCAGCAGCAAACAGGGCCAAGAGACCCAGTACTTC. Translating it yields CASSKQGQETQYF. V and J are TRBV7-3 and TRBJ2-5; D may be TRBD1 (6 bases). V lost 5 bases and J lost 1, with 8 bases in between. The CDR3 is 13 residues long. CDR1 is SGHTA, CDR2 FQGTGA, per germline.